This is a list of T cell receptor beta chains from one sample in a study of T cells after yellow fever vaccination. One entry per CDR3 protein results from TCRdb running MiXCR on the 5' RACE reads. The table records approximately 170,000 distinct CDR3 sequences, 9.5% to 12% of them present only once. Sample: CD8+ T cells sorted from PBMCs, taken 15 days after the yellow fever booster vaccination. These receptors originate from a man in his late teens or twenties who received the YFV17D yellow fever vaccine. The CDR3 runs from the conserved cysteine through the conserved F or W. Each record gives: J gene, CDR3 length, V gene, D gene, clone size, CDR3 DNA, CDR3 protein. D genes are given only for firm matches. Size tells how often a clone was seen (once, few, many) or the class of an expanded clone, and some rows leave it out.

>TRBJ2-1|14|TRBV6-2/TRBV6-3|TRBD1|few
TGTGCCAGCAGGCGACAGGGGGTTCGGAATGAGCAGTTCTTC
CASRRQGVRNEQFF
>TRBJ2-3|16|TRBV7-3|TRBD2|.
TGTGCCAGCAGCCCGAAAGGACTAGCCGAGGCAGATACGCAGTATTTT
CASSPKGLAEADTQYF
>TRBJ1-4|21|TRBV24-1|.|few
TGTGCCACCAGTGATTTTGTCAGGGATGTCTCGCCTAAACCTTCTAATGAAAAACTGTTTTTT
CATSDFVRDVSPKPSNEKLFF
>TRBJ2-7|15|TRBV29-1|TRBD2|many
TGCAGCGTTCGAAGCGGGGGCCCTAGCTCCTACGAGCAGTACTTC
CSVRSGGPSSYEQYF
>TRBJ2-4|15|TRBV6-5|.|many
TGTGCCAGCAGTTACTCGACTGGGGGCACTGGCATTCAGTACTTC
CASSYSTGGTGIQYF
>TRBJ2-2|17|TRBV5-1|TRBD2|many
TGCGCCAGCAGCTTTCCCAGCGGGGGACCGAACACCGGGGAGCTGTTTTTT
CASSFPSGGPNTGELFF
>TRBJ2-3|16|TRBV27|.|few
TGTGCCAGCAGCACAACCTCATGGGGGAGCACAGATACGCAGTATTTT
CASSTTSWGSTDTQYF
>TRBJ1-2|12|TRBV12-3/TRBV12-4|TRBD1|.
TGTGCCAGCAGTTTAGGGAGACAGGGGCCAACCTTC
CASSLGRQGPTF
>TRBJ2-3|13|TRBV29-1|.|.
TGCAGCGTTGTACAGGCCTTCCCAGATACGCAGTATTTT
CSVVQAFPDTQYF
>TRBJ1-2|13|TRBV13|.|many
TGTGCCAGCAGCTTCACCGGAGATAAAGGCTACACCTTC
CASSFTGDKGYTF
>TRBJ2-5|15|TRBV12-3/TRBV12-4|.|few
TGTGCCAGCAGTCCCAAGGCGGGCGGCCAAGAGACCCAGTACTTC
CASSPKAGGQETQYF
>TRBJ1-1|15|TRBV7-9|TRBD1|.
TGTGCCAGCAGTTCTAGACAGGGGGCGGGCACTGAAGCTTTCTTT
CASSSRQGAGTEAFF
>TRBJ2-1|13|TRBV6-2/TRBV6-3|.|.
TGTGCCAGCAGTTACTCGGGTCCGAGCGAGCAGTTCTTC
CASSYSGPSEQFF
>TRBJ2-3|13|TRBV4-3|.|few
TGCGCCAGCAGCCCGAAAAGGACAGATACGCAGTATTTT
CASSPKRTDTQYF
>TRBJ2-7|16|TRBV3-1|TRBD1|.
TGTGCCAGCAGCCAAGTGATAACAGGGGGCAGTTACGAGCAGTACTTC
CASSQVITGGSYEQYF
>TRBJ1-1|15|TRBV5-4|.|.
TGTGCCAGCAGCTTCTTAGGATCGACGAACACTGAAGCTTTCTTT
CASSFLGSTNTEAFF
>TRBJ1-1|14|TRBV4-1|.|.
TGCGCCAGCAGCCCCGAGCTAGGAAACACTGAAGCTTTCTTT
CASSPELGNTEAFF
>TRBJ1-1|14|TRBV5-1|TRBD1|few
TGCGCCAGCAGCCAATACAGGGGCACCACTGAAGCTTTCTTT
CASSQYRGTTEAFF
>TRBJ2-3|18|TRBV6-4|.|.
TGTGCCAGCAGTGACGGGAGGCGGGTTCTCGGAAGCACAGATACGCAGTATTTT
CASSDGRRVLGSTDTQYF
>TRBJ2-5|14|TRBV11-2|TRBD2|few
TGTGCCAGCAGCTTTTTTACCAGCGGGGGCGCCCAGTACTTC
CASSFFTSGGAQYF
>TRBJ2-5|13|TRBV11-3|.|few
TGTGCCAGCAGCTTAACCGATCCAGAGACCCAGTACTTC
CASSLTDPETQYF
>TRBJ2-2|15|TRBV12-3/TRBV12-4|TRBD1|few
TGTGCCAGCAGCCCTCGGGACAGAGGAACCGGGGAGCTGTTTTTT
CASSPRDRGTGELFF